This entry lists 21 T cell receptor beta chains sequenced from one sample in a study of precursors of human CD4 cytotoxic T cells. TCRdb reprocessed the reads via MiXCR and lists one record per CDR3 protein. The top ten hold over 40% of the sample, which has fewer than 400 distinct CDR3 sequences, approximately 22% seen once. The bulk UMI libraries came from four sorted CD4+ memory subsets, including IL-7R-high and IL-7R-negative TEMRA. The sequencing input was memory CD4+ T cells from blood (PBMCs). Receptor source: a human donor in good health.

The rearrangement joins TRBV29-1 to TRBJ2-7; the D gene is possibly TRBD1 (6 bases). The CDR3 is 14 amino acids. Trimming shortened V by 6 bases and J by 0 bases, and 15 bases separated the two germline ends. CDR1 and CDR2 (germline): SQVTM, ANQGSEA. This CDR3 is CSVRSGDNSYEQYF. The CDR3 nucleotides are TGCAGCGTGAGGTCCGGGGACAACTCCTACGAGCAGTACTTC.

This clonotype is judged large. The chain joins TRBV24-1 to TRBJ1-5; a possible D gene is TRBD1 (6 bases). Germline lookup yields CDR1 KGHDR and CDR2 SFDVKD. This CDR3 is 15 amino acids long. Between the trimmed V and J ends, which lost 9 bases and 0 bases, there was a span of 14 bases. CDR3 protein: CATSRRGYSNQPQHF. CDR3 bases: TGTGCCACCTCGAGGAGGGGGTATAGCAATCAGCCCCAGCATTTT.

This clonotype is labeled hyperexpanded. Written as DNA, the CDR3 is TGTGCCAGCAGCCCAAATCCGGGACAGGGTTACGAGCAGTACTTC. Translation gives CASSPNPGQGYEQYF. The genes are TRBV7-2 and TRBJ2-7; 9 bases map to TRBD1. Germline-derived CDR1 and CDR2 are SGHTA and FQGNSA. The CDR3 extends over 15 amino acids. Trimming at V came to 5 bases and at J to 4 bases, leaving 9 bases not matched to a gene.

Within the sample, this clonotype is large. The chain recombines TRBV5-1 with TRBJ1-1; weak D call: TRBD1 (5 bases). CDR1 is SGHRS, CDR2 YFSETQ, per germline. The CDR3 extends over 14 amino acids. V was shortened by 3 bases and J by 4 bases, with 13 bases between the two germline ends. The CDR3 is CASSYIPGTTEAFF. CDR3 nucleotides: TGCGCCAGCAGCTACATACCAGGGACCACTGAAGCTTTCTTT.

This clonotype was counted a few times. The chain is built from TRBV3-1 and TRBJ2-1, with 10 bases aligning to TRBD2. From germline, CDR1 is LGHDT and CDR2 YNNKEL (reference sequence). After removal of 0 bases from V and 7 bases from J, the junction contained 3 bases not matched to a gene. This CDR3 contains 15 residues. The CDR3 is CASSQDGLAVNEQFF. The CDR3 nucleotides are TGTGCCAGCAGCCAAGATGGACTAGCGGTGAATGAGCAGTTCTTC.

The rearrangement links TRBV5-5 to TRBJ1-4, with D perhaps matching TRBD1 (5 bases). The CDR3 has 14 residues. V lost 2 bases to trimming and J lost 7 bases, with 12 bases between them. CDR1 is SGHKS and CDR2 is YYEKEE in the germline V gene (reference sequence). CDR3 sequence reads: CASSFGHSLEKLFF. DNA for the CDR3: TGTGCCAGCAGCTTTGGACACTCCCTTGAAAAACTGTTTTTT. Drawing the rest from reference TRBV5-5 and TRBJ1-4, the complete variable domain is DAGVTQSPTHLIKTRGQQVTLRCSPISGHKSVSWYQQVLGQGPQFIFQYYEKEERGRGNFPDRFSARQFPNYSSELNVNALLLGDSALYLCASSFGHSLEKLFFGSGTQLSVL.

V is TRBV18 and J is TRBJ2-3; D is tentatively TRBD1 or TRBD2 (6 bases each). In germline, CDR1 is KGHSH, CDR2 LQKENI. V shed 3 bases and J shed 0 bases, with 10 bases lying between them. The CDR3 runs 15 residues. The CDR3 nucleotides are TGTGCCAGCTCACCTCAGGGGACTAGCACAGATACGCAGTATTTT. Protein sequence: CASSPQGTSTDTQYF.

This clonotype appeared a single time. V usage is TRBV19 and J usage is TRBJ2-1; the D gene is possibly TRBD2 (5 bases). V was clipped by 8 bases and J by 0 bases, with 17 bases between them. Germline V CDR1 and CDR2: LNHDA, SQIVND (reference sequence). The CDR3 length is 16 residues. The chain's CDR3 is CASSRGKLSSYNEQFF. In DNA, the CDR3 is TGTGCCAGTTCTAGAGGGAAGCTGAGCTCCTACAATGAGCAGTTCTTC.

About this clonotype itself: A single base separates this from a much larger clone, so it may be a read error. This chain connects TRBV11-2 to TRBJ1-1; 8 bases map to TRBD1. The CDR3 extends over 14 amino acids. Per the germline V gene, CDR1 is SGHAT and CDR2 is FQNNGV. CDR3 coding DNA: TGTGCCAGCAGCCATGGACAGGGATTACCTGAAGTTTTCTTT. This translates into CASSHGQGLPEVFF.

V and J are TRBV20-1 and TRBJ2-7, with D perhaps TRBD1 (7 bases). V dropped 6 bases and J dropped 3 bases, with 15 bases sitting between them. This CDR3 is built from 13 residues. The germline V gene encodes CDR1 DFQATT and CDR2 SNEGSKA (reference sequence). In DNA form, the CDR3 reads TGCAGTGCCCCGGAGGGGGCAGACTACGAGCAGTACTTC. It codes for CSAPEGADYEQYF.

Only a few counts were recorded for this clonotype. The chain links TRBV2 to TRBJ1-1; D ambiguous. CDR1 SNHLY and CDR2 FYNNEI come from the germline V gene. This CDR3 spans 11 amino acids. V gave up 9 bases and J gave up 8 bases, with 13 bases separating them. CDR3 nucleotides: TGTGCCAGTGCCTTTTATGCGGAAGCTTTCTTT. This sequence encodes CASAFYAEAFF.

Judged by abundance, this clonotype is large. The chain employs TRBV20-1 and TRBJ1-1; no definite D call. The V gene's germline CDR1 is DFQATT and CDR2 SNEGSKA (reference sequence). With 2 bases removed from V and 5 bases from J, the gap between germline ends came to 12 bases. CDR3 length: 13 amino acids. The CDR3 region has the DNA TGCAGTGCTAGACATTCTGGCGGAACTGAAGCTTTCTTT. Translation: CSARHSGGTEAFF.

This clonotype is termed large. The chain combines TRBV12-3 or TRBV12-4 with TRBJ2-1; D gene ambiguous. Deletions cut 5 bases from V and 2 bases from J, with 19 bases between. CDR3 length: 17 amino acids. CDR3 nucleotides: TGTGCCAGCAGTCCGGGTCGACACCCTGGGGCCTACAATGAGCAGTTCTTC. Translation: CASSPGRHPGAYNEQFF.

Worth noting for this clonotype: It may be a read error: a sequence one base away is much more abundant. J is TRBJ2-7 and V is TRBV27; D remains ambiguous. This CDR3 has 14 residues. V lost 5 bases to trimming and J lost 1 base, with 12 bases between them. Per germline, CDR1 MNHEY and CDR2 SMNVEV (reference sequence). CDR3 coding DNA: TGTGCCAGCAGTCCATCCCAAAATTCCTACGAGCAGTACGTC. It translates to CASSPSQNSYEQYV.

This clonotype was counted between two and nine times. The V gene is TRBV5-1, the J gene TRBJ2-7; TRBD2 matches at 8 bases. V was pared by 3 bases and J by 4 bases, with 12 bases of the junction left unmatched. The CDR3 has 16 amino acids. Germline-derived CDR1 and CDR2 are SGHRS and YFSETQ. The CDR3 region has the DNA TGCGCCAGCAGCTCCCGGTCCGGGCGGGGGGATTACGAGCAGTACTTC. It translates to CASSSRSGRGDYEQYF. Full variable domain (missing parts from reference TRBV5-1 and TRBJ2-7): KAGVTQTPRYLIKTRGQQVTLSCSPISGHRSVSWYQQTPGQGLQFLFEYFSETQRNKGNFPGRFSGRQFSNSRSEMNVSTLELGDSALYLCASSSRSGRGDYEQYFGPGTRLTVT.

The rearrangement joins TRBV12-3 or TRBV12-4 to TRBJ1-5; unclear D gene. The germline V and J ends were trimmed by 7 bases and 0 bases, with 7 bases remaining between them. This CDR3 comprises 13 residues. CDR3 sequence: CASTLNSNQPQHF. The CDR3, as DNA: TGTGCCAGCACCCTGAATAGCAATCAGCCCCAGCATTTT.

This clonotype was seen a handful of times. The J gene is TRBJ2-1, the V gene TRBV6-6, with TRBD1 identical over 7 bases. The CDR3 has 15 residues. CDR1 MNHNY and CDR2 SVGAGI come from the germline V gene (reference sequence). The V segment lost 4 bases and the J segment 5 bases; nucleotides outside the gene matches: 8. The CDR3 DNA sequence: TGTGCCAGCAGTTCTCCAGGGGGTTATGACAATGAGCAGTTCTTC. Translation gives CASSSPGGYDNEQFF.

This clonotype is large in the sample. This chain links TRBV24-1 with TRBJ2-1; 9 bases align to TRBD1. With V trimmed by 4 bases and J by 6 bases, 9 bases remained unmatched. Germline lookup yields CDR1 KGHDR and CDR2 SFDVKD. CDR3 length: 16 amino acids. In DNA, the CDR3 is TGTGCCACCAGTGACCTCCGGGACAGGGAAAGCAATGAGCAGTTCTTC. It codes for CATSDLRDRESNEQFF.

J is TRBJ2-2 and V is TRBV6-2 or TRBV6-3, with D tentatively TRBD2 (5 bases). The germline V gene has CDR1 MNHEY and CDR2 SVGEGT. V was pared by 5 bases and J by 5 bases, with 15 bases between. The CDR3 is 15 residues long. The CDR3: CASSETSGETGELFF. The CDR3 DNA follows: TGTGCCAGCAGTGAAACTAGTGGTGAAACCGGGGAGCTGTTTTTT.

The chain couples TRBV29-1 to TRBJ2-7; D ambiguous. This CDR3 is 10 amino acids long. The V gene's germline CDR1 is SQVTM and CDR2 ANQGSEA. Trimming took 6 bases from V and 6 from J, leaving 9 bases between them. The CDR3 protein is CSVLVGEQYF. CDR3 DNA sequence: TGCAGCGTGTTAGTGGGCGAGCAGTACTTC.

Comments on this clonotype: One base away lies a much larger clone, so this may be a sequencing read error. The rearrangement links TRBV3-1 to TRBJ2-2; no clear D gene. The CDR3 loop spans 12 amino acids. CDR1 LGHDT and CDR2 YNNKEL come from the germline V gene (reference sequence). V lost 4 bases and J lost 5, with 5 bases in between. The DNA for the CDR3 is TGTGCCAGCAGCCTTAGAACCGGGGAGCTGTTTTTT. This translates into CASSLRTGELFF.